This T cell receptor beta chain stems from a study of CD8 T cells in ankylosing spondylitis. From the 5' RACE reads, TCRdb called clonotypes with MiXCR, one entry per CDR3 protein. The repertoire holds 25,000 to 40,000 distinct CDR3 sequences, 5.5% to 8% seen once, with about 10% in the top ten. Ten or more counts support this clonotype. The CDR3 runs 17 residues. V gave up 4 bases and J gave up 2 bases; unmatched junction bases: 10. CDR1 and CDR2 (germline): KGHSH, LQKENI. The sample comprised blood, either unsorted or a sorted T cell fraction (not recorded which). This TCR derives from a male donor with ankylosing spondylitis or in good health (not recorded which). The J gene is TRBJ2-1, the V gene TRBV18; the match to TRBD2 covers 8 bases. The CDR3: CASSLPKAGVTYNEQFF. In DNA form, the CDR3 reads TGTGCCAGCTCACTCCCCAAAGCGGGAGTGACCTACAATGAGCAGTTCTTC.